Many counts were recorded for the clone carrying this T cell receptor (beta chain). The data derive from a study of T-cell reconstitution after alpha-beta-depleted transplantation in children. The trim removed 4 bases at V and 3 bases at J, leaving 3 bases unmatched. There are 15 residues in the CDR3. Preparation of the TCRbeta library was carried out with unique molecular identifiers. A single record per CDR3 protein comes from TCRdb applying MiXCR to the PCR reads. The profile shows some 250,000 distinct CDR3 sequences, 9.5% to 15% of them singletons. This TCR was sampled from a human donor who donated a stem cell graft to a child with acute lymphoblastic leukemia. V and J are TRBV12-3 or TRBV12-4 and TRBJ1-2; 12 nucleotides align to TRBD1. The input for sequencing was PBMCs from the stem cell graft donor, taken from the stem cell graft. In DNA, the CDR3 is TGTGCCAGCAGTTGGGACAGGGGGCGCGACTATGGCTACACCTTC. Amino acids: CASSWDRGRDYGYTF.